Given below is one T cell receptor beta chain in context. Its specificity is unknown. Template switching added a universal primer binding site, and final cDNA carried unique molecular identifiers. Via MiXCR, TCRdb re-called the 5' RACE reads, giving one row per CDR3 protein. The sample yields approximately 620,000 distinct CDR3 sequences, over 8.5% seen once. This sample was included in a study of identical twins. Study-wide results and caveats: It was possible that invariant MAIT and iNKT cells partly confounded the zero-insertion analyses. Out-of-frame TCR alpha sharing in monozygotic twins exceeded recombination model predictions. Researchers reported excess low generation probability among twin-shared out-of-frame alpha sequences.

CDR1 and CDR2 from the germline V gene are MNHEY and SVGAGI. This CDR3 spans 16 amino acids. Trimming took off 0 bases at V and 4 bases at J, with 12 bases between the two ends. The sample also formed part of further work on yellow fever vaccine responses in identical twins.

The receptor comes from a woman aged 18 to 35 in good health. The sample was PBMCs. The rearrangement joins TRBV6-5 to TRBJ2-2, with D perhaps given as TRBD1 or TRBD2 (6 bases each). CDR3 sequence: CASSYSGGLGTGELFF. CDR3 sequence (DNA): TGTGCCAGCAGTTACTCAGGGGGGCTGGGCACCGGGGAGCTGTTTTTT.